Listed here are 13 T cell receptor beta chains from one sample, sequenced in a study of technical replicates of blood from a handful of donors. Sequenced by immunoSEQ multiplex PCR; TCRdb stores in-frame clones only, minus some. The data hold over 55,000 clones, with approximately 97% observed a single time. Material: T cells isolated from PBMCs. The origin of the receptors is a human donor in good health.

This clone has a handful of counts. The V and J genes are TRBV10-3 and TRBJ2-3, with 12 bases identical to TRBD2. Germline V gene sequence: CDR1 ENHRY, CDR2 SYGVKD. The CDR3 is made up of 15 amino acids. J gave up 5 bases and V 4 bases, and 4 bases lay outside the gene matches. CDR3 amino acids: CAISGLAGAQDTQYF. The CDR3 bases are TGTGCCATCAGTGGACTAGCGGGAGCCCAAGATACGCAGTATTTT.

CDR3 in amino acids: CASSHTIPGQGHYEQYF. Written as DNA, the CDR3 is TGCGCCAGCAGCCATACTATCCCGGGACAGGGCCACTACGAGCAGTACTTC. The genes are TRBV4-1 and TRBJ2-7; 9 positions agree with TRBD1. Germline-derived CDR1 and CDR2 are MGHRA and YSYEKL. The CDR3 totals 17 residues. V lost 3 bases to trimming and J lost 3 bases; unmatched junction nucleotides: 12.

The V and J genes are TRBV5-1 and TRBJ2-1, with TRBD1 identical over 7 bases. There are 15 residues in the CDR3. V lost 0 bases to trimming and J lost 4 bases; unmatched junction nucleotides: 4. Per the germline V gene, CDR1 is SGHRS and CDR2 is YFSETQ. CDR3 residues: CASSLGGQIYNEQFF. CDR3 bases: TGCGCCAGCAGCTTGGGGGGACAGATTTACAATGAGCAGTTCTTC.

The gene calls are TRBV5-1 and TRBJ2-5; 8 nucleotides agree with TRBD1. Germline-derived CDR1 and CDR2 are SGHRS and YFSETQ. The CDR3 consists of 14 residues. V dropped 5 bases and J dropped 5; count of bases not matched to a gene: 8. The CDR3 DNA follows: TGCGCCAGCAGGGCCGGGACAGGTGGGGAGACCCAGTACTTC. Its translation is CASRAGTGGETQYF.

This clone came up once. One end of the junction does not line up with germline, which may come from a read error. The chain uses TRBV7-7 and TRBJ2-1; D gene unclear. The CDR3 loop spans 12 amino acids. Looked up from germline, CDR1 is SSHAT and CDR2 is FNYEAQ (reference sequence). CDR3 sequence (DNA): TGTGCTAGCAGCCCGGGTGACGGGGAGCAGTTCTTC. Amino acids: CASSPGDGEQFF.

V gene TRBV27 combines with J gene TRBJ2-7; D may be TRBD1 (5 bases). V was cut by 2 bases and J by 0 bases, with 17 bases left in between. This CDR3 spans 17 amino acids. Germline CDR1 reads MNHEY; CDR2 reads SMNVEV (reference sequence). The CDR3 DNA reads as TGTGCCAGCAGTTTAAATAGTGCAGGGTTTGGCTCCTACGAGCAGTACTTC. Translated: CASSLNSAGFGSYEQYF.

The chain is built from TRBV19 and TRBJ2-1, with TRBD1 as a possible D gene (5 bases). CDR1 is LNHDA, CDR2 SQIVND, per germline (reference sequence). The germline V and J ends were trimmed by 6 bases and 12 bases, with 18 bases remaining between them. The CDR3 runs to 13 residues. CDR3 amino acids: CASSLGGAPAQFF. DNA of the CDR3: TGTGCCAGTAGCCTGGGTGGGGCTCCGGCGCAGTTCTTC.

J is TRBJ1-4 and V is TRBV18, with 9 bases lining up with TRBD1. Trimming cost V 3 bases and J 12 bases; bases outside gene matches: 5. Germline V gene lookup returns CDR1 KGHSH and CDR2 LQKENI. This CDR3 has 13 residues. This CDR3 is CASSPGTGRELFF. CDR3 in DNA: TGTGCCAGCTCACCCGGGACAGGGAGAGAACTGTTTTTT. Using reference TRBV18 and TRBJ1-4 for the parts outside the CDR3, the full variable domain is NAGVMQNPRHLVRRRGQEARLRCSPMKGHSHVYWYRQLPEEGLKFMVYLQKENIIDESGMPKERFSAEFPKEGPSILRIQQVVRGDSAAYFCASSPGTGRELFFGSGTQLSVL.

The CDR3 spells CASSSRTLYEQYF. Written as DNA, the CDR3 is TGTGCCAGCAGTTCCAGAACATTGTACGAGCAGTACTTC. The chain employs TRBV6-5 and TRBJ2-7; D gene ambiguous. CDR1 and CDR2 (germline): MNHEY, SVGAGI. The germline V and J ends were trimmed by 4 bases and 4 bases, with 11 bases remaining between them. The CDR3 is made up of 13 amino acids.

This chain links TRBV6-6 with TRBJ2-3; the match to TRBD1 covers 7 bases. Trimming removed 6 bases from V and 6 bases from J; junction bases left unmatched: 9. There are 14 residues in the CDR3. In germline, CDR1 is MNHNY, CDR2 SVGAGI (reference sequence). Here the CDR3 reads CASRSTGLQDTQYF. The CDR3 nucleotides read TGTGCCAGCAGGTCGACAGGGCTCCAGGATACGCAGTATTTT.

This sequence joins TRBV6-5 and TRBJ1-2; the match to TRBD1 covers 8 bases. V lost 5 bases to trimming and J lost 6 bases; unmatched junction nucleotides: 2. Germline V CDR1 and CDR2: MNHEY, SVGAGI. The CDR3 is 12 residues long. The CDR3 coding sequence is TGTGCCAGCAGTGCCAGGGGGCATGGCTACACCTTC. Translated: CASSARGHGYTF.

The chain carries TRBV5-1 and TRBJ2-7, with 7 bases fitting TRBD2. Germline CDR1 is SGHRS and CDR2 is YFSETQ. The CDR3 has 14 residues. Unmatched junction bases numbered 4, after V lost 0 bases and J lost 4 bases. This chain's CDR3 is CASSLGDYIYEQYF. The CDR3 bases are TGCGCCAGCAGCTTGGGGGACTATATTTACGAGCAGTACTTC.

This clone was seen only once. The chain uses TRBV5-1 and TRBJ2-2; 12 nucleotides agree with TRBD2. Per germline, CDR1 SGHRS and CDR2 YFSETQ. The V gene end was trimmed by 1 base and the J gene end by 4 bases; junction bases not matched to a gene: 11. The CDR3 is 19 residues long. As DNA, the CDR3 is TGCGCCAGCAGCTTGATAGCTAGCGGGAGGGCCTCGGTCACCGGGGAGCTGTTTTTT. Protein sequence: CASSLIASGRASVTGELFF.